A selection of T cell receptor beta chains follows, all from one sample in a study of beta chain features in type 1 diabetes. Clones were read by immunoSEQ multiplex PCR, and TCRdb kept only the in-frame ones, dropping some. The repertoire holds 200,000 to 300,000 clones, with approximately 10% as singletons. Sample: naive CD4+ T cells from blood. Receptors originate from a man aged 30 to 45 with type 1 diabetes. The CDR3 runs from the conserved cysteine through the conserved F or W. D genes are given only for firm matches. Size is stated for part of the rows, as once, few or many counts, or as a class when the clone is expanded.

d_gene | j_gene | abundance | v_gene | CDR3nt | CDR3aa
TRBD1 | TRBJ2-2 | few | TRBV4-1 | TGCGCCAGCAGCCATTATGGACAGGGCTTTCCGAACACCGGGGAGCTGTTTTTT | CASSHYGQGFPNTGELFF
NA | TRBJ2-1 | few | TRBV2 | TGTGCCAGCAAGGTAGGGGACTTCTACAATGAGCAGTTCTTC | CASKVGDFYNEQFF
TRBD1 | TRBJ1-2 | few | TRBV2 | TGTGCCAGCAGTAAGGACAGGGTAGACTATGGCTACACCTTC | CASSKDRVDYGYTF
NA | TRBJ1-1 | NA | TRBV5-4 | TGTGCCAGCAGCTTGGGTGGCCTGAACACTGAAGCTTTCTTT | CASSLGGLNTEAFF
TRBD2 | TRBJ2-1 | NA | TRBV5-6 | TGTGCCAGCGCCCGGGGGGGCGGCTATGAGCAGTTCTTC | CASARGGGYEQFF
NA | TRBJ1-5 | few | TRBV18 | TGTGCCAGCTCACCGATGGACAGTCTCGGTCGGCCCCAGCATTTT | CASSPMDSLGRPQHF
TRBD1 | TRBJ2-1 | few | TRBV5-8 | TGTGCCAGCAGCCCTGGGACAGGGGGCAATGAGCAGTTCTTC | CASSPGTGGNEQFF
TRBD1 | TRBJ1-6 | NA | TRBV25-1 | TGTGCCAGCAGTGGGGGGACAGGGAATTCACCCCTCCACTTT | CASSGGTGNSPLHF
NA | TRBJ1-2 | few | TRBV7-2 | TGTGCCAGCAGCTTAGCCAGGGACTATGGCTACACCTTC | CASSLARDYGYTF
TRBD1 | TRBJ2-7 | NA | TRBV6-5 | TGTGCCAGTGAACAGGGGGCCCACGAGCAGTACTTC | CASEQGAHEQYF
TRBD1 | TRBJ2-3 | NA | TRBV9 | TGTGCCAGTAAAGGGGGCGTCGCAGATACGCAGTATTTT | CASKGGVADTQYF
NA | TRBJ2-2 | NA | TRBV4-3 | TGCGCCAGCAGCCAAGATTTGGCACAGTGGGGGGCCGGGGAGCTGTTTTTT | CASSQDLAQWGAGELFF
NA | TRBJ1-2 | few | TRBV2 | TGTGCCAGCAGTGAGGACAGCTTTAAGTTTAGCTACACCTTC | CASSEDSFKFSYTF
TRBD2 | TRBJ2-3 | NA | TRBV28 | TGTGCCAGCAGCTACACTAGCGGGGGGGCGCGGGATACGCAGTATTTT | CASSYTSGGARDTQYF
TRBD2 | TRBJ2-3 | once | TRBV10-3 | TGTGCCATCAGTGATGGCGGGGGGGCTTCGGATACGCAGTATTTT | CAISDGGGASDTQYF
TRBD2 | TRBJ2-5 | NA | TRBV15 | TGTGCCACCAGCAGAGGCGGACTAGCGTCGGGGGAGACCCAGTACTTC | CATSRGGLASGETQYF
NA | TRBJ2-1 | few | TRBV21-1 | NA | CASSKGGFGTGSDNEQFF
TRBD2 | TRBJ2-3 | NA | TRBV10-2 | TGCGCCAGCTCGGTAGCGGGGTCAGATACGCAGTATTTT | CASSVAGSDTQYF
NA | TRBJ2-1 | NA | TRBV18 | TGTGCCAGCTCACCAGCGGGCAACAATGAGCAGTTCTTC | CASSPAGNNEQFF
TRBD2 | TRBJ2-2 | NA | TRBV5-1 | TGCGCCAGCAGAACTAGCGGTAACACCGGGGAGCTGTTTTTT | CASRTSGNTGELFF
TRBD2 | TRBJ2-4 | NA | TRBV11-3 | TGTGCCAGCAGCCCCGAACAGCGGGGCATAGCCAAAAACATTCAGTACTTC | CASSPEQRGIAKNIQYF
NA | TRBJ2-7 | NA | TRBV28 | TGTGCCAGCAGTACCCCCGGACAGACCTCTGAGCAGTACTTC | CASSTPGQTSEQYF
NA | TRBJ1-5 | few | TRBV18 | TGTGCCAGCTCACCAGTCCGGGGGGTTAGCAATCAGCCCCAGCATTTT | CASSPVRGVSNQPQHF
TRBD1 | TRBJ1-1 | few | TRBV29-1 | TGCAGCGTTCTGACAGGGGTTAACACTGAAGCTTTCTTT | CSVLTGVNTEAFF
NA | TRBJ1-5 | NA | TRBV2 | TGTGCCAGCGCTGACAGGCCTCTGACCCAGCATTTT | CASADRPLTQHF
NA | TRBJ2-7 | few | TRBV4-1 | TGCGCCAGCGGATCCGGGGCCTACGAGCAGTACTTC | CASGSGAYEQYF
NA | TRBJ1-5 | once | TRBV7-2 | TGTGCCAGCAGCTTAGGACCCCAGGGGAGCAATCAGCCCCAGCATTTT | CASSLGPQGSNQPQHF
NA | TRBJ2-3 | NA | TRBV5-1 | TGCGCCAGCAGCCCAGGAGGCCTGAGCACAGATACGCAGTATTTT | CASSPGGLSTDTQYF
NA | TRBJ2-1 | NA | TRBV5-1 | TGCGCCAGCAGCTTGGAGCATGAGCAGTTCTTC | CASSLEHEQFF
NA | TRBJ2-1 | few | TRBV11-2 | TGTGCCAGCAGCCCCCGCCCAGGGGAGGGACGGTTCTTC | CASSPRPGEGRFF
TRBD1 | TRBJ2-6 | few | TRBV9 | TGTGCCAGCAGTCGGACAGGGCGAAACTCTGGGGCCAACGTCCTGACTTTC | CASSRTGRNSGANVLTF
NA | TRBJ2-3 | few | TRBV20-1 | TGCAGTGCTCGAGCTGGTAGGCAGTATTTT | CSARAGRQYF
NA | TRBJ2-7 | few | TRBV6-5 | TGTGCCAGCAGTTACTCCAGACAGGCCCGCTACGAGCAGTACTTC | CASSYSRQARYEQYF
TRBD2 | TRBJ2-3 | once | TRBV6-1 | TGTGCCAGCAGTGAAGCGCGGGGGTCTAGCACAGATACGCAGTATTTT | CASSEARGSSTDTQYF
TRBD2 | TRBJ2-1 | few | TRBV2 | TGTGCCAGCAGTGAACTAGCGGGGGGTGAGCAGTTCTTC | CASSELAGGEQFF
NA | TRBJ2-1 | NA | TRBV7-9 | TGTGCCAGCAGCCCAAGAAGGGCGGGGTCCTACAATGAGCAGTTCTTC | CASSPRRAGSYNEQFF
TRBD1 | TRBJ1-2 | NA | TRBV4-2 | TGTGCCAGCAGCCAAGACAGGGGGGACTATGGCTACACCTTC | CASSQDRGDYGYTF
TRBD1 | TRBJ1-4 | few | TRBV18 | TGTGCCAGCTCACCACCCGGACAGGGGGCTGAAAAACTGTTTTTT | CASSPPGQGAEKLFF
NA | TRBJ2-2 | NA | TRBV7-2 | TGTGCCAGCAGCTTTAAGCACACCGGGGAGCTGTTTTTT | CASSFKHTGELFF
NA | TRBJ1-5 | few | TRBV19 | TGTGCCACTGGACAGTCATATAGCAATCAGCCCCAGCATTTT | CATGQSYSNQPQHF